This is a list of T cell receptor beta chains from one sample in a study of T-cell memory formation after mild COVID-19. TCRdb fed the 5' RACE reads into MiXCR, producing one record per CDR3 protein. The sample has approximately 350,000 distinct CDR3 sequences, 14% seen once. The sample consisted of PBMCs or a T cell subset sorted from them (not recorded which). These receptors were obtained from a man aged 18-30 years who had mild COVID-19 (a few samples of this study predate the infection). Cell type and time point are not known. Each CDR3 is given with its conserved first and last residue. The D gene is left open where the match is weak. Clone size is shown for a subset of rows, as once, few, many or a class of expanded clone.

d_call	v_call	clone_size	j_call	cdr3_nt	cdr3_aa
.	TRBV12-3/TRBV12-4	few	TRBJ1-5	TGTGCCAGCTCCCCGGGGGGGGACGATCAGCCCCAGCATTTT	CASSPGGDDQPQHF
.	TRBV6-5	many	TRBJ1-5	TGTGCCAGCCAGCAGGGAGGCAATCAGCCCCAGCATTTT	CASQQGGNQPQHF
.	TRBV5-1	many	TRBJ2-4	TGCGCCAGCAGCTTGGGACTTAAAAACATTCAGTACTTC	CASSLGLKNIQYF
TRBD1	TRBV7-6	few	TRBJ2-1	TGTGCCAGCAGCTCATCGGGACAGGGGGCAGAGGAGCAGTTCTTC	CASSSSGQGAEEQFF
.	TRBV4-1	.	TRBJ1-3	TGCGCCAGCAGCCAAGAAGATCTGGACCAGCGAAACACCATATATTTT	CASSQEDLDQRNTIYF
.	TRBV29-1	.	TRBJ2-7	TGCAGCGTTGTCGTGGTCAGTTCCTACGAGCAGTACTTC	CSVVVVSSYEQYF
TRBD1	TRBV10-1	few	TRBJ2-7	TGCGCCAGCAGTGAGGGGACAGGGCCCGAGCAGTACTTC	CASSEGTGPEQYF
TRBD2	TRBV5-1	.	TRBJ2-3	TGCGCCAGCAGTCGACGGACTAGCGGGGGGAACACAGATACGCAGTATTTT	CASSRRTSGGNTDTQYF
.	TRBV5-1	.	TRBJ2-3	TGCGCCAGCAGCGAAAACTATTCCCTATTGTATTTT	CASSENYSLLYF
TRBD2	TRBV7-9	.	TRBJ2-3	TGTGCCAGCAGCCGTGCGGCGGGACTACCCTTCACAGATACGCAGTATTTT	CASSRAAGLPFTDTQYF
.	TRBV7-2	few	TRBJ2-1	TGTGCCAGCAGCTCCGGGACTGCCTTAATCTTC	CASSSGTALIF
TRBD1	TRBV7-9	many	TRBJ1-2	TGTGCCAGCAGCTCGGGACAGGGAAACTATGGCTACACCTTC	CASSSGQGNYGYTF
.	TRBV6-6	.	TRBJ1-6	TGTGCCAGCAGTTACTCAACGTCACCCCTCCACTTT	CASSYSTSPLHF
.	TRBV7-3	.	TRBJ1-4	TGTGCCAGCAGCTTAAAGTGGGCGGATAATGAAAAACTGTTTTTT	CASSLKWADNEKLFF
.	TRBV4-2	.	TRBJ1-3	TGTGCCAGCAGCCAAGATAACAGTGCCAGCTCTGGAAACACCATATATTTT	CASSQDNSASSGNTIYF
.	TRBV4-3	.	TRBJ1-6	TGCGCCAGCAGCCAAGGGCGCAGGGGCGATAATTCACCCCTCCACTTT	CASSQGRRGDNSPLHF
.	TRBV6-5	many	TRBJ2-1	TGTGCCAGCAGTTACTCGGGGCAGGGATACAATGAGCAGTTCTTC	CASSYSGQGYNEQFF
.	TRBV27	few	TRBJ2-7	TGTGCCAGCAGCCAAAGGGTTGGCGAGCAGTACTTC	CASSQRVGEQYF
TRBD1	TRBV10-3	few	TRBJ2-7	TGTGCCGTGGATCAGGGGGCGAAATCTTACGAGCAGTACTTC	CAVDQGAKSYEQYF
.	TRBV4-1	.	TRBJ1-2	TGCGCCAGCAGCTTCGGTTTAGGGCGGGAAGGGAGCTATGGCTACACCTTC	CASSFGLGREGSYGYTF
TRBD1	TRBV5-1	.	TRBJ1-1	TGCGCCAGCAGCTTTGTCCAGGGGGCTAGGACTGAAGCTTTCTTT	CASSFVQGARTEAFF
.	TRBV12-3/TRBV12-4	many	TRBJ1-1	TGTGCCAGCAGCCCAGAGAACACTGAAGCTTTCTTT	CASSPENTEAFF
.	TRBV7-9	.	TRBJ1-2	TGTGCCAGCAGCCCTATGCACTATGGCTACACCTTC	CASSPMHYGYTF
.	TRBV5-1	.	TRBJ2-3	TGCGCCAGCAGCTTAGTTGAGCGGGTAGGCACAGATACGCAGTATTTT	CASSLVERVGTDTQYF
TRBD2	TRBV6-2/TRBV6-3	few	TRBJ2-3	TGTGCCAGCAGTTCCGAGCTTAGCGGGGGGACAGATACGCAGTATTTT	CASSSELSGGTDTQYF
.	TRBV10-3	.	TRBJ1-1	TGTGCCACCGAGGCGGGAAGGGACACTGAAGCTTTCTTT	CATEAGRDTEAFF